These T cell receptor beta chains were read from a single sample in a study of glioma-infiltrating T cells after dendritic cell vaccination. Assay: immunoSEQ multiplex PCR; the TCRdb copy retains only in-frame clones and omits some. The data show about 110,000 clones, around 90% seen once. The specimen comprised blood, sampled after dendritic cell vaccination. The receptors were gathered from a human donor with glioblastoma. CDR3s include the opening cysteine and the closing phenylalanine or tryptophan.

V gene	CDR3 protein
TRBV19	CATLRTGTGNTIYF
TRBV6-5	CASSYSHRVANGYTF
TRBV10-1	CASSESPDYGYTF
TRBV29-1	CSVTFRDRQFF
TRBV6-1	CASSGLAEREQFF
TRBV9	CASSVRGDSSYNEQFF
TRBV7-8	CASSGEKLFF
TRBV20-1	CSASLLDEQFF
TRBV7-2	CASNPLAVQGASNYGYTF
TRBV7-9	CASSLGQVSYGYTF
TRBV9	CASSEGSGATEAFF
TRBV11-2	CASSLDLASGGRLGETQYF
TRBV27	CASSQGQGDYEQYF
TRBV4-1	CASSQEWTGGHEQYF
TRBV7-9	CASRPPSGNENEQFF
TRBV6-6	CASSLTGEETQYF
TRBV7-6	CASSWTSGGTYTDTQYF
TRBV2	CASSGRQPIEAFF
TRBV11-2	CASSPRLGGTGELFF
TRBV9	CASSVDLANTEAFF
TRBV6-5	CASSYSGAGGYEQYF
TRBV19	CASSRVQGSDEQYF
TRBV2	CASRQLGYEQYF
TRBV6-1	CASKLPGQGNGYTF
TRBV11-3	CASSSAGNTGELFF
TRBV19	CASSIRTSGSYNEQFF
TRBV5-1	CASSLGAMNTEAFF
TRBV7-8	CASSLSRNTQYF
TRBV21-1	CASSKDPREQETQYF
TRBV13	CASTGQGQGYTF
TRBV30	CAWSIRTGGAEKNEQYF
TRBV30	CAWSAFGRSPLHF
TRBV6-1	CASSPWTGAQETQYF
TRBV19	CASSPGQGASGTDTQYF
TRBV20-1	CSGRQGREQFF
TRBV11-3	CASSLVQGPYEQYF
TRBV5-1	CASSPRGTGIGNTIYF
TRBV5-4	CASSLWRAYEQYF
TRBV11-2	CASSRQNGYTF
TRBV4-1	CASSPMAGTGEAFF
TRBV5-1	CASSLGTSSRSYNEQFF
TRBV7-3	CASSLRAFWDSYSNQPQHF
TRBV18	CASSPRTGAGNTIYF
TRBV6-5	CASSLDTNQPQHF
TRBV11-1	CASSLGSLGRYQETQYF
TRBV18	CASSPGGSDGVSGYTF
TRBV4-1	CASSPQGQDNSYGYTF
TRBV5-1	CASSLGLTYNEQFF
TRBV5-1	CASSLGQGTYNEQFF